Listed below are T cell receptor beta chains from one sample, sequenced in a study of regulatory and conventional T cells in RAG deficiency. Produced via immunoSEQ multiplex PCR; TCRdb's table is partial and in-frame only. The table has 20,000 to 25,000 clones, 95% to 97% seen once. These same data were also listed under a study on regulatory T cells.

The sequencing input was CD25- CD4+ T cells sorted from blood. These receptors originate from a human donor in good health. Both conserved end residues are part of each CDR3. The D gene is left open where the match is weak. Some rows mark clone size as missing; the rest say once, few, many or name a class of expanded clone.

D: TRBD1; V: TRBV15; size: .; J: TRBJ2-7; CDR3: CATSSISGTGVYEQYF; DNA: TGTGCCACCAGCAGTATCTCTGGGACAGGAGTCTACGAGCAGTACTTC
D: TRBD2; V: TRBV4-1; size: .; J: TRBJ2-2; CDR3: CASNLGAGDTGELFF; DNA: TGCGCCAGCAACCTGGGCGCGGGGGACACCGGGGAGCTGTTTTTT
D: TRBD1; V: TRBV10-3; size: .; J: TRBJ1-6; CDR3: CAISNQAGTGNNSPLHF; DNA: TGTGCCATCAGCAACCAAGCCGGGACAGGGAATAATTCCCCCCTCCACTTT
D: .; V: TRBV18; size: .; J: TRBJ2-7; CDR3: CASSPIRDSEQYF; DNA: TGTGCCAGCTCACCCATACGGGATTCGGAGCAGTACTTC
D: TRBD1; V: TRBV5-4; size: .; J: TRBJ2-1; CDR3: CASSLGGTGLYNEQFF; DNA: TGTGCCAGCAGCTTGGGAGGGACAGGGCTATACAATGAGCAGTTCTTC
D: TRBD1; V: TRBV18; size: .; J: TRBJ2-3; CDR3: CASSPPVWDRLTDTQYF; DNA: TGTGCCAGCTCACCACCAGTGTGGGACAGACTCACAGATACGCAGTATTTT
D: TRBD1; V: TRBV29-1; size: .; J: TRBJ2-5; CDR3: CSVDGTGGRETQYF; DNA: TGCAGCGTTGATGGGACAGGGGGTCGGGAGACCCAGTACTTC
D: .; V: TRBV7-6; size: .; J: TRBJ1-6; CDR3: CASSLVGGPNSPLHF; DNA: TGTGCCAGCAGCTTAGTCGGGGGGCCTAATTCACCCCTCCACTTT
D: .; V: TRBV5-4; size: .; J: TRBJ1-6; CDR3: CASSPDNSPLHF; DNA: TGTGCCAGCTCCCCCGATAATTCACCCCTCCACTTT
D: .; V: TRBV6-6; size: .; J: TRBJ1-2; CDR3: CASRIQGRANGYTF; DNA: TGTGCCAGCAGGATTCAGGGGAGAGCAAATGGCTACACCTTC
D: TRBD1; V: TRBV11-3; size: .; J: TRBJ1-1; CDR3: CASSITGGTEAFF; DNA: TGTGCCAGCAGCATCACAGGGGGCACTGAAGCTTTCTTT
D: TRBD1; V: TRBV5-1; size: .; J: TRBJ1-5; CDR3: CASRRDSNQPQHF; DNA: TGCGCCAGCAGGCGGGACAGTAATCAGCCCCAGCATTTT
D: .; V: TRBV7-2; size: .; J: TRBJ1-1; CDR3: CASSSQGDTEAFF; DNA: TGTGCCAGCAGCTCCCAGGGTGATACTGAAGCTTTCTTT
D: .; V: TRBV6-1; size: .; J: TRBJ2-7; CDR3: CASTRRESSPYEQYF; DNA: TGTGCCAGCACTCGGAGGGAGTCGTCCCCCTACGAGCAGTACTTC
D: TRBD2; V: TRBV11-3; size: .; J: TRBJ2-5; CDR3: CASSLKAGGPETQYF; DNA: TGTGCCAGCAGCTTAAAAGCGGGGGGGCCAGAGACCCAGTACTTC
D: TRBD1; V: TRBV4-1; size: .; J: TRBJ2-5; CDR3: CASSQPDRVDYETQYF; DNA: TGCGCCAGCAGCCAGCCGGACAGGGTTGATTACGAGACCCAGTACTTC
D: .; V: TRBV5-4; size: .; J: TRBJ1-1; CDR3: CASSVEPNTEAFF; DNA: TGTGCCAGCAGCGTAGAACCGAACACTGAAGCTTTCTTT
D: TRBD1; V: TRBV4-2; size: .; J: TRBJ2-5; CDR3: CASSQGGQGLQETQYF; DNA: TGTGCCAGCAGCCAAGGGGGACAGGGGTTACAAGAGACCCAGTACTTC
D: TRBD1; V: TRBV9; size: once; J: TRBJ2-7; CDR3: CASSVEGQGAIQYF; DNA: TGTGCCAGCAGCGTAGAGGGACAGGGGGCAATCCAGTACTTC
D: .; V: TRBV19; size: once; J: TRBJ2-1; CDR3: CASSIGQGSYNEQFF; DNA: TGTGCCAGTAGTATAGGGCAGGGCTCCTACAATGAGCAGTTCTTC
D: TRBD1; V: TRBV25-1; size: .; J: TRBJ2-5; CDR3: CASSSRDRETQYF; DNA: TGTGCCAGCAGTTCCCGGGACAGGGAGACCCAGTACTTC
D: .; V: TRBV7-2; size: .; J: TRBJ2-3; CDR3: CASSFDLGDTQYF; DNA: TGTGCCAGCAGCTTCGACCTAGGAGATACGCAGTATTTT
D: TRBD1; V: TRBV30; size: .; J: TRBJ1-2; CDR3: CAGTPGQGADVYGYTF; DNA: TGTGCCGGCACTCCGGGACAGGGGGCGGATGTCTATGGCTACACCTTC
D: .; V: TRBV2; size: few; J: TRBJ1-3; CDR3: CASSGFGRRGASGNTIYF; DNA: TGTGCCAGCAGTGGCTTTGGGAGGAGGGGCGCCTCTGGAAACACCATATATTTT
D: TRBD1; V: TRBV7-2; size: .; J: TRBJ2-7; CDR3: CASSYTLGTATYEQYF; DNA: TGTGCCAGCAGCTACACACTCGGGACAGCAACCTACGAGCAGTACTTC
D: .; V: TRBV12-2; size: .; J: TRBJ1-3; CDR3: CASRFAGWPNTIYF; DNA: TGTGCAAGTCGCTTCGCAGGGTGGCCAAACACCATATATTTT
D: TRBD1; V: TRBV11-1; size: .; J: TRBJ1-2; CDR3: CASSSGTANYGGYTF; DNA: TGTGCCAGCAGCTCCGGGACAGCCAATTATGGCGGCTACACCTTC
D: TRBD2; V: TRBV19; size: .; J: TRBJ2-7; CDR3: CASSAGTSKIAEQYF; DNA: TGTGCCAGTAGTGCCGGGACTAGCAAGATTGCCGAGCAGTACTTC
D: .; V: TRBV5-1; size: .; J: TRBJ2-7; CDR3: CASSFPGDEQYF; DNA: TGCGCCAGCAGCTTCCCGGGGGACGAGCAGTACTTC
D: .; V: TRBV9; size: .; J: TRBJ1-2; CDR3: CASSRETNYGYTF; DNA: TGTGCCAGCAGCCGCGAAACCAACTATGGCTACACCTTC
D: TRBD2; V: TRBV6-1; size: .; J: TRBJ2-3; CDR3: CASSAAGGHTDTQYF; DNA: TGTGCCAGCAGTGCTGCGGGGGGACACACAGATACGCAGTATTTT
D: TRBD1; V: TRBV6-1; size: .; J: TRBJ1-1; CDR3: CASRRNRGPDTEAFF; DNA: TGTGCCAGCAGGCGGAACAGGGGGCCCGACACTGAAGCTTTCTTT
D: .; V: TRBV7-2; size: .; J: TRBJ1-6; CDR3: CASSYLGADDSPLHF; DNA: TGTGCCAGCAGCTACCTGGGAGCTGATGATTCACCCCTCCACTTT
D: .; V: TRBV9; size: .; J: TRBJ2-7; CDR3: CASSVAIGVYEQYF; DNA: TGTGCCAGCAGCGTAGCAATAGGGGTCTACGAGCAGTACTTC
D: TRBD2; V: TRBV5-6; size: .; J: TRBJ2-5; CDR3: CASSRRGARETQYF; DNA: TGTGCCAGCAGCCGGCGGGGGGCAAGGGAGACCCAGTACTTC
D: .; V: TRBV7-2; size: once; J: TRBJ1-5; CDR3: CASSLYRGDTRGNQPQHF; DNA: TGTGCCAGCAGCTTATACCGGGGGGACACCCGGGGCAATCAGCCCCAGCATTTT
D: TRBD2; V: TRBV14; size: .; J: TRBJ2-3; CDR3: CASSRGTSVRTDTQYF; DNA: TGTGCCAGCAGCCGTGGGACTAGCGTAAGAACAGATACGCAGTATTTT
D: TRBD2; V: TRBV5-1; size: .; J: TRBJ2-5; CDR3: CASRFQAGYQETQYF; DNA: TGCGCCAGCAGATTTCAAGCGGGGTACCAAGAGACCCAGTACTTC
D: TRBD1; V: TRBV5-6; size: .; J: TRBJ2-3; CDR3: CASSLRTGSTDTQYF; DNA: TGTGCCAGCAGCTTACGGACAGGGAGCACAGATACGCAGTATTTT
D: .; V: TRBV15; size: .; J: TRBJ2-5; CDR3: CATKRGSEGTQYF; DNA: TGTGCCACCAAACGGGGGTCGGAGGGGACCCAGTACTTC
D: .; V: TRBV2; size: .; J: TRBJ1-6; CDR3: CASSETSGSSPLHF; DNA: TGTGCCAGCAGTGAGACATCGGGATCGTCACCCCTCCACTTT
D: TRBD2; V: TRBV6-1; size: .; J: TRBJ2-7; CDR3: CASSTGTTLYEQYF; DNA: TGTGCCAGCAGTACCGGGACTACTCTCTACGAGCAGTACTTC
D: .; V: TRBV5-4; size: .; J: TRBJ2-4; CDR3: CASSLKNRDIQYF; DNA: TGTGCCAGCAGCTTGAAAAACCGGGACATTCAGTACTTC
D: TRBD1; V: TRBV7-6; size: .; J: TRBJ1-5; CDR3: CASSSAPGQGNQPQHF; DNA: TGTGCCAGCAGCTCCGCACCCGGACAGGGCAATCAGCCCCAGCATTTT
D: TRBD1; V: TRBV7-2; size: .; J: TRBJ1-6; CDR3: CASSRTGGSPLHF; DNA: TGTGCCAGCAGTCGAACAGGGGGTTCACCCCTCCACTTT
D: .; V: TRBV5-1; size: .; J: TRBJ1-1; CDR3: CASSLVPGVDTEAFF; DNA: TGCGCCAGCAGCTTGGTCCCGGGAGTGGACACTGAAGCTTTCTTT